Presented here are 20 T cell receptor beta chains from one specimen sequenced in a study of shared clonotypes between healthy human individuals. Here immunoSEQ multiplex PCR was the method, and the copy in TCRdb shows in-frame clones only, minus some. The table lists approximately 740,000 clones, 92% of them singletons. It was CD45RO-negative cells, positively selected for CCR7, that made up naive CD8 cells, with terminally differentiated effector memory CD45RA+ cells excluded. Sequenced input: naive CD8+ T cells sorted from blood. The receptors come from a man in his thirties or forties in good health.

The CDR3 is CASSATGTRGPFYGYTF. In DNA, the CDR3 is TGTGCCAGCAGCGCGACAGGCACCCGGGGGCCTTTCTATGGCTACACCTTC. The genes are TRBV5-4 and TRBJ1-2, with a possible D match to TRBD1 (6 bases). Germline assignment: CDR1 SGHNT and CDR2 YYREEE (reference sequence). The CDR3 extends over 17 amino acids. V was trimmed by 4 bases and J by 4 bases, leaving 23 bases between them.

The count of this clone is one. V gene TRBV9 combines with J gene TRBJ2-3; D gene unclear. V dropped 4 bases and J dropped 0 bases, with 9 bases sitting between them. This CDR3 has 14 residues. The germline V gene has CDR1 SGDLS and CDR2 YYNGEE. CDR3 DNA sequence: TGTGCCAGCAGCCCAGAAGTTAGCACAGATACGCAGTATTTT. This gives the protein CASSPEVSTDTQYF.

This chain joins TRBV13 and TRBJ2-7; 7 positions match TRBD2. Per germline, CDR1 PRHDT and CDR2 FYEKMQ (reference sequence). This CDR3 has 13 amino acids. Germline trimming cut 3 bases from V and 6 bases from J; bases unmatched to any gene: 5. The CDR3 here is CASSFGGTVEQYF. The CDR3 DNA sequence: TGTGCCAGCAGCTTCGGGGGGACCGTCGAGCAGTACTTC.

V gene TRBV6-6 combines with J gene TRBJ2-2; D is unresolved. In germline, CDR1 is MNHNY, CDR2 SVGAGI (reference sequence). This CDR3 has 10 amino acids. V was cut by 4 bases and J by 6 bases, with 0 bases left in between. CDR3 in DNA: TGTGCCAGCAGTTCCGGGGAGCTGTTTTTT. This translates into CASSSGELFF.

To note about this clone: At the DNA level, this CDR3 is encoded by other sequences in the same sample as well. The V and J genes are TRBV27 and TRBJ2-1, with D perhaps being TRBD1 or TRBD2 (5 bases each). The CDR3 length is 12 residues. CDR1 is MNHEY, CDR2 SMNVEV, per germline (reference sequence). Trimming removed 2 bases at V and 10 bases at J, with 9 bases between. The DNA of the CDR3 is TGTGCCAGCAGTTTAACCGGGACCGAGCAGTTCTTC. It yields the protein CASSLTGTEQFF.

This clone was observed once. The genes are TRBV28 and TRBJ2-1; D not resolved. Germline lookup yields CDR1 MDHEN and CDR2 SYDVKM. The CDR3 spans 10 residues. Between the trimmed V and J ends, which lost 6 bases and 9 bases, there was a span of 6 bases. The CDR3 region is CASSRSEQFF. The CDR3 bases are TGTGCCAGCAGCCGGAGTGAGCAGTTCTTC.

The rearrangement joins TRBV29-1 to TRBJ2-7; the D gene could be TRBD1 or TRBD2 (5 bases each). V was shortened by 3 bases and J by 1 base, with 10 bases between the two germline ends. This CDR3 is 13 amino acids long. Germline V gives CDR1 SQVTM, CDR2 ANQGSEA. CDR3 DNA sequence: TGCAGCGTTGAGGGACCGTCATCCTACGAGCAGTACTTC. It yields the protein CSVEGPSSYEQYF.

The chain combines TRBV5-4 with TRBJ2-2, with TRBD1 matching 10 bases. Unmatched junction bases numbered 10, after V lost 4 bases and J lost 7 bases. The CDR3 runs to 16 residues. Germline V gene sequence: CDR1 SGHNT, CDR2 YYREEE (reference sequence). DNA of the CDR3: TGTGCCAGCAGCCCCAGTGACAGGGGGCGGTTCGGGGAGCTGTTTTTT. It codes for CASSPSDRGRFGELFF. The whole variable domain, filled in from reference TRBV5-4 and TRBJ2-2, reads ETGVTQSPTHLIKTRGQQVTLRCSSQSGHNTVSWYQQALGQGPQFIFQYYREEENGRGNFPPRFSGLQFPNYSSELNVNALELDDSALYLCASSPSDRGRFGELFFGEGSRLTVL.

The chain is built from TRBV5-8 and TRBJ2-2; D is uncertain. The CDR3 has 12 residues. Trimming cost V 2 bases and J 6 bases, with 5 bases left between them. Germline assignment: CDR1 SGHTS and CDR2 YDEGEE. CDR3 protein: CASSFHSGELFF. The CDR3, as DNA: TGTGCCAGCAGCTTCCATTCCGGGGAGCTGTTTTTT.

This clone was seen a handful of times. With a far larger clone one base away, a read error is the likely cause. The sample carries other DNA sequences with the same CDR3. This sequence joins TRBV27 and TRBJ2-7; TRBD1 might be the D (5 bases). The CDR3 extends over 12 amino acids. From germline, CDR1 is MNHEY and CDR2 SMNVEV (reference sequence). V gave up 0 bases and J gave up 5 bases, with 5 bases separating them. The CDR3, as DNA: TGTGCCAGCAGTTTATCAGGGGACGAGCAGTACTTC. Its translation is CASSLSGDEQYF.

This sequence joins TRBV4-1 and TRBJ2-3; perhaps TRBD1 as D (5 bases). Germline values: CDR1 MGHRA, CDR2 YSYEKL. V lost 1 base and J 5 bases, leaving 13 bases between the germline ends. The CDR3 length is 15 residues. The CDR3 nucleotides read TGCGCCAGCAGCCAAGCCGCAGGGCCGGAAGATACGCAGTATTTT. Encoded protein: CASSQAAGPEDTQYF.

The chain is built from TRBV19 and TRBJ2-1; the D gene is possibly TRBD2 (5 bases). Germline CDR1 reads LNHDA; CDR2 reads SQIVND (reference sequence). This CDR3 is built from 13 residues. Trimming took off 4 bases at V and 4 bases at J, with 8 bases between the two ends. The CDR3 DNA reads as TGTGCCAGTAGTACGGACTTTTACAATGAGCAGTTCTTC. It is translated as CASSTDFYNEQFF.

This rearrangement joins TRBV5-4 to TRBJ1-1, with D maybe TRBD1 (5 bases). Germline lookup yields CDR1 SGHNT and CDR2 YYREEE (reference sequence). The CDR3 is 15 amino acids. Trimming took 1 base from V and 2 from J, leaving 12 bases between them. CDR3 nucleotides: TGTGCCAGCAGCTTGTCCAGGGACTTTAACACTGAAGCTTTCTTT. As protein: CASSLSRDFNTEAFF. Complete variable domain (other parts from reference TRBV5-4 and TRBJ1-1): ETGVTQSPTHLIKTRGQQVTLRCSSQSGHNTVSWYQQALGQGPQFIFQYYREEENGRGNFPPRFSGLQFPNYSSELNVNALELDDSALYLCASSLSRDFNTEAFFGQGTRLTVV.

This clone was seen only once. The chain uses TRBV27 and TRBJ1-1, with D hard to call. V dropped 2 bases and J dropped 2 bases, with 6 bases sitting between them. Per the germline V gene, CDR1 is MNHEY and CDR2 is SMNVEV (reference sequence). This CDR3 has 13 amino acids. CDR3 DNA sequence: TGTGCCAGCAGTTTAGCTTATAACACTGAAGCTTTCTTT. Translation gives CASSLAYNTEAFF.

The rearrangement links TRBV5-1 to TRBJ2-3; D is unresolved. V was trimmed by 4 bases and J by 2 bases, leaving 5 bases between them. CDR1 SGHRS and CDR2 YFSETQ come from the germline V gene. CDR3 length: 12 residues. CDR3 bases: TGCGCCAGCAGCCCGGACACAGATACGCAGTATTTT. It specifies CASSPDTDTQYF.

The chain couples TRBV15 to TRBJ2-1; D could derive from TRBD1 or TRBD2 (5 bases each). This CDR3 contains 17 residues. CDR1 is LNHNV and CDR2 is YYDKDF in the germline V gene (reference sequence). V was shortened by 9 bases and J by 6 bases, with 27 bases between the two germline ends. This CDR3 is CATGVPTGGGPFNEQFF. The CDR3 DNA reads TGTGCCACTGGGGTCCCTACAGGAGGCGGGCCGTTCAATGAGCAGTTCTTC.

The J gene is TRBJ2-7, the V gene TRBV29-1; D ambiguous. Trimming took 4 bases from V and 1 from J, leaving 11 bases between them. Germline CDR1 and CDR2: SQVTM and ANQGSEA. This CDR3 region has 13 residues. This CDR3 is CSVGGDNSYEQYF. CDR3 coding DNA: TGCAGCGTTGGGGGTGATAATTCCTACGAGCAGTACTTC.

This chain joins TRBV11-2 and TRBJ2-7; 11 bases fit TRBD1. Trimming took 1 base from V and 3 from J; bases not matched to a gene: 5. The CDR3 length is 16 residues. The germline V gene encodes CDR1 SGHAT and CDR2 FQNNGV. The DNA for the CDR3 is TGTGCCAGCAGCTTAGGAAGGACAGGGGGCCTCTACGAGCAGTACTTC. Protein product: CASSLGRTGGLYEQYF.

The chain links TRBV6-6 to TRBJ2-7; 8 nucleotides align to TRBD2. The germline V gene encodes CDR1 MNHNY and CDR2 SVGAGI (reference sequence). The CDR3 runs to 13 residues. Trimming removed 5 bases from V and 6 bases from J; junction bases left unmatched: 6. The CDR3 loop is CASSNGLAGEQYF. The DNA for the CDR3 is TGTGCCAGCAGTAACGGACTAGCCGGCGAGCAGTACTTC.

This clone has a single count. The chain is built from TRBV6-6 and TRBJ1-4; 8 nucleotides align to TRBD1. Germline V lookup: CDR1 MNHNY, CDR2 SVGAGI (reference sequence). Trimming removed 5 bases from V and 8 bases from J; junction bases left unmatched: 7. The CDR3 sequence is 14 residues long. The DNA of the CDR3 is TGTGCCAGCAGTATCAGGGACAGGCGGGAAAAACTGTTTTTT. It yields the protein CASSIRDRREKLFF.